This TCR beta chain emerged from a study of cytomegalovirus exposure and HLA in healthy donors. For the study at large: Among the 398 genotyped donors, 65% to 90% were placed in the Caucasian-associated ancestry cluster. Study-level findings and limits: The likely explanation for a cluster of highly shared sequence variants was sequencing artifact.

Researchers ran the PCR with 60 Vbeta and 13 Jbeta primers. Generated by immunoSEQ multiplex PCR, the TCRdb table keeps only in-frame clones and is missing some. Of some 120,000 clones listed, 73% were seen once; the top ten hold less than 2.5%. With regard to this clone: Its antigen is not identified.

The source of this sequence is a woman in her 40s in good health and CMV-seropositive. What was sequenced was PBMCs.

The DNA of the CDR3 is TGTGCCAGCAGCCCCTCGGAGAGCGGAAACACCGGGGAGCTGTTTTTT. The encoded protein is CASSPSESGNTGELFF. This rearrangement joins TRBV7-9 to TRBJ2-2; a possible D gene is TRBD2 (5 bases). Germline loops: CDR1 SEHNR, CDR2 FQNEAQ (reference sequence). The germline V and J ends were trimmed by 5 bases and 2 bases, with 15 bases remaining between them. CDR3 length: 16 amino acids. Supplemented by reference TRBV7-9 and TRBJ2-2, the full variable domain reads DTGVSQNPRHKITKRGQNVTFRCDPISEHNRLYWYRQTLGQGPEFLTYFQNEAQLEKSRLLSDRFSAERPKGSFSTLEIQRTEQGDSAMYLCASSPSESGNTGELFFGEGSRLTVL.